This entry describes one T cell receptor beta chain. What it binds is unknown. This sample includes further DNA sequences coding for the same CDR3. The data belong to a study of beta chain features in type 1 diabetes. Staining for CD45RO/CCR7/CD25/CD127/CD95/CD27 allowed sorting of CD4+ naive, central memory, regulatory and stem cell-like memory cells. The study, taken as a whole, reports: Fewer insertions but more deletions were seen at VDJ junctions in type 1 diabetes patients. Moderately but significantly shorter TCRB CDR3s were found in Type 1 diabetes patients in all four CD4+ subsets. Researchers could not determine here whether HLA type influences TCRB rearrangement. Naive, central memory and Treg TCRB repertoires seemed to resemble each other more closely in patients than they did in healthy donors.

Unmatched junction bases numbered 2, after V lost 5 bases and J lost 5 bases. The CDR3 loop spans 13 amino acids. Germline-derived CDR1 and CDR2 are SGHTA and FQGTGA. Every isolated RNA sample was fully reverse transcribed, so sequencing captured expressed TCRB transcripts. This table comes from immunoSEQ multiplex PCR, and its TCRdb copy is limited to in-frame clones, with some not included. The sample has over 650,000 clones; over 12% are singletons. The sequence came from a young man with type 1 diabetes. What was sequenced was naive CD4+ T cells from blood. J is TRBJ2-1 and V is TRBV7-3; 8 nucleotides match TRBD1. CDR3 nucleotides: TGTGCCAGCAGCCCGGACAGGGACAATGAGCAGTTCTTC. Residues: CASSPDRDNEQFF.